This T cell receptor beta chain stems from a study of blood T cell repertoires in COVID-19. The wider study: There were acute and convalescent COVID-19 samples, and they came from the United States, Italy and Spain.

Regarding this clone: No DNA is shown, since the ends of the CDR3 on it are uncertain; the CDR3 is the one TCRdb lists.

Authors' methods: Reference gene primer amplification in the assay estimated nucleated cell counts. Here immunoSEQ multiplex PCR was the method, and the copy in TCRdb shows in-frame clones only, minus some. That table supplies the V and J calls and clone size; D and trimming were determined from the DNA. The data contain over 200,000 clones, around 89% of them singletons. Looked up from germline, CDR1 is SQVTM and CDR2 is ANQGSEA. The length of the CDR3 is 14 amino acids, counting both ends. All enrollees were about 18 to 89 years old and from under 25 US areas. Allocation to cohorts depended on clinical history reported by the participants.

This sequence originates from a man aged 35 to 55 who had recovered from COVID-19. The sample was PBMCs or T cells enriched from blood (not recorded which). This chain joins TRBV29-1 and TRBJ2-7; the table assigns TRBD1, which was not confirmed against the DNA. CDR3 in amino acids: CSVAPGTGERSMYF.